Listed here are 2 T cell receptor beta chains from one sample, sequenced in a study of regulatory T cells in long-lasting Graves disease. Arm-PCR of CDR3 regions and iRepertoire HTBI primers were the basis on which TCR beta libraries were built. One entry per CDR3 protein, called by TCRdb with MiXCR from the multiplex PCR reads. Of about 380,000 distinct CDR3 sequences listed, 15% to 19% were seen once; the top ten hold 20% to 25%. Documented time point: newly diagnosed GD, antithyroid drugs for less than 3 months. With RNA extracted from PBMCs as input, the TCR library was made. Here the sequenced sample was peripheral blood mononuclear cells (PBMCs), taken at new diagnosis, from a patient treated with antithyroid drugs. These receptors all stem from a female donor with Graves disease.

This clonotype appeared a few times. The rearrangement joins TRBV4-1 to TRBJ1-1; no clear D gene. V dropped 4 bases and J dropped 0 bases, with 15 bases sitting between them. The CDR3 has 16 amino acids. The germline V gene has CDR1 MGHRA and CDR2 YSYEKL. The CDR3 loop is CASSPHRVSMNTEAFF. DNA for the CDR3: TGCGCCAGCAGCCCCCATAGGGTTTCGATGAACACTGAAGCTTTCTTT.

The genes are TRBV24-1 and TRBJ2-2, with D unresolved. The CDR3 runs to 14 residues. V lost 5 bases and J 3 bases, leaving 9 bases between the germline ends. Looked up from germline, CDR1 is KGHDR and CDR2 is SFDVKD. The CDR3 region is CATSAGVDTGELFF. The CDR3 DNA reads as TGTGCCACCAGTGCGGGTGTAGACACCGGGGAGCTGTTTTTT.